One and the same sample provided the 27 T cell receptor beta chains below, sequenced in a study of human T cells and chemical hapten exposure. TCRdb itself ran the RACE reads through MiXCR, one entry per CDR3 protein. The data show roughly 56,000 distinct CDR3 sequences, approximately 9.5% seen once. The time point here: pre-sensitization, week 0. Treatment described: therapeutic diphenylcyclopropenone sensitization with weekly scalp DPC. Researchers extracted total RNA from unfractionated whole blood. Sequencing was performed on whole blood, taken in connection with sensitization to the hapten diphenylcyclopropenone (DPC). These receptors all stem from a woman in her twenties or thirties with alopecia areata. Some clones in this sample may be carry-over from other donors' samples.

This clonotype was seen only a few times. The V gene is TRBV4-3, the J gene TRBJ2-5, with TRBD2 identical over 7 bases. J gave up 5 bases and V 4 bases, and 7 bases lay outside the gene matches. This CDR3 contains 14 residues. Germline CDR1 and CDR2: LGHNA and YSLEER. The CDR3 region is CASSRRLAGETQYF. Written as DNA, the CDR3 is TGCGCCAGCAGCCGCAGACTAGCCGGGGAGACCCAGTACTTC.

The chain employs TRBV12-3 or TRBV12-4 and TRBJ1-4; no firm D call. V was trimmed by 6 bases and J by 7 bases, leaving 9 bases between them. The CDR3 is 12 residues long. In nucleotides, the CDR3 is TGTGCCAGCAGGACCGGGCGTGAAAAACTGTTTTTT. Encoded protein: CASRTGREKLFF.

In this sample, this clonotype turned up a few times. V gene TRBV6-1 combines with J gene TRBJ1-1, with TRBD1 identical over 7 bases. Germline V gene data show CDR1 as MNHNS and CDR2 as SASEGT. CDR3 size: 14 residues. V was pared by 8 bases and J by 6 bases, with 12 bases of the junction left unmatched. CDR3 nucleotide sequence: TGTGCCAGCCACCCAGGGGGGAGAGGCGCTGAAGCTTTCTTT. It yields the protein CASHPGGRGAEAFF.

This clonotype was seen at least ten times. The chain uses TRBV27 and TRBJ2-1; 7 bases agree with TRBD2. The CDR3 loop spans 17 amino acids. J lost 2 bases, V lost 7 bases, and 14 bases had no gene match. The germline CDR1 and CDR2 sequences are MNHEY and SMNVEV (reference sequence). Here the CDR3 reads CASNARRGAGPYNEQFF. CDR3 DNA sequence: TGTGCCAGCAACGCCCGAAGAGGAGCGGGGCCCTACAATGAGCAGTTCTTC.

This clonotype was seen more than once but under ten times. The V and J genes are TRBV5-1 and TRBJ2-7, with 13 bases identical to TRBD2. J gave up 12 bases and V 4 bases, and 7 bases lay outside the gene matches. The CDR3 has 13 amino acids. Germline CDR1 is SGHRS and CDR2 is YFSETQ. CDR3 residues: CASSSGTSGAPYF. In DNA form, the CDR3 reads TGCGCCAGCAGCAGCGGGACTAGCGGGGCCCCGTACTTC. Based on the CDR3 plus reference TRBV5-1 and TRBJ2-7, the full variable domain is KAGVTQTPRYLIKTRGQQVTLSCSPISGHRSVSWYQQTPGQGLQFLFEYFSETQRNKGNFPGRFSGRQFSNSRSEMNVSTLELGDSALYLCASSSGTSGAPYFGPGTRLTVT.

This clonotype appeared a few times. This chain joins TRBV7-8 and TRBJ1-4, with 8 positions matching TRBD1. The ends lost 5 bases at V and 8 bases at J; junction bases unmatched: 1. CDR1 is SGHVS, CDR2 FQNEAQ, per germline. This CDR3 comprises 12 residues. The CDR3 nucleotides read TGTGCCAGCAGCCGGGACAGGGAAAAACTGTTTTTT. It codes for CASSRDREKLFF.

This clonotype turned up a few times. For the CDR3, the DNA is TGCGCCAGCAGCATTTCCGGCAGCGGGGGGTCAGATACGCAGTATTTT. It encodes CASSISGSGGSDTQYF. This rearrangement joins TRBV5-1 to TRBJ2-3; 9 positions match TRBD2. The CDR3 length is 16 residues. Germline V lookup: CDR1 SGHRS, CDR2 YFSETQ. The J segment lost 4 bases and the V segment lost 4 bases, leaving 10 bases of the junction unmatched.

This chain uses TRBV7-9 with TRBJ2-3; 8 positions agree with TRBD1. Germline CDR1 and CDR2: SEHNR and FQNEAQ (reference sequence). The CDR3 loop spans 16 amino acids. Unmatched junction bases numbered 9, after V lost 5 bases and J lost 2 bases. CDR3 nucleotides: TGTGCCAGCAGCCCCCGGACAGGGTCAAACACAGATACGCAGTATTTT. Its translation is CASSPRTGSNTDTQYF.

The rearrangement links TRBV2 to TRBJ1-5; maybe TRBD1 (6 bases). CDR1 and CDR2 from the germline V gene are SNHLY and FYNNEI. The ends were cut back, 7 bases at V and 3 bases at J, with 10 bases in the middle. The CDR3 is 13 amino acids. The DNA for the CDR3 is TGTGCCAGCAAAGACAGGTTCAATCAGCCCCAGCATTTT. Translation gives CASKDRFNQPQHF. Together with reference TRBV2 and TRBJ1-5, the CDR3 gives the full variable domain: EPEVTQTPSHQVTQMGQEVILRCVPISNHLYFYWYRQILGQKVEFLVSFYNNEISEKSEIFDDQFSVERPDGSNFTLKIRSTKLEDSAMYFCASKDRFNQPQHFGDGTRLSIL.

This clonotype was counted only a few times. V usage is TRBV5-1 and J usage is TRBJ2-5; D perhaps matches TRBD1 (5 bases). Germline V gene sequence: CDR1 SGHRS, CDR2 YFSETQ. V was clipped by 4 bases and J by 6 bases, with 13 bases between them. The CDR3 length is 13 residues. The CDR3 DNA follows: TGCGCCAGCAGCCTCCAGGACATGCAGACCCAGTACTTC. Translation: CASSLQDMQTQYF.

The chain employs TRBV9 and TRBJ2-1; 10 nucleotides line up with TRBD2. In germline, CDR1 is SGDLS, CDR2 YYNGEE. This CDR3 is 14 amino acids long. Unmatched junction bases numbered 5, after V lost 3 bases and J lost 8 bases. CDR3 sequence: CASSAAGGPHEQFF. CDR3 nucleotides: TGTGCCAGCAGCGCAGCGGGGGGGCCCCATGAGCAGTTCTTC.

This clonotype was counted between two and nine times. The rearrangement links TRBV10-3 to TRBJ2-5, with D possibly being TRBD1 or TRBD2 (5 bases each). Deletions cut 5 bases from V and 5 bases from J, with 15 bases between. CDR1 ENHRY and CDR2 SYGVKD come from the germline V gene. The CDR3 is 14 residues long. The CDR3: CAISQAGTDETQYF. Here the CDR3 DNA reads TGTGCCATCAGTCAAGCCGGGACGGATGAGACCCAGTACTTC.

This clonotype was recorded at least ten times. The gene calls are TRBV2 and TRBJ1-5; 10 nucleotides match TRBD1. V was clipped by 9 bases and J by 4 bases; unmatched bases: 12. The CDR3 totals 16 residues. Germline V CDR1 and CDR2: SNHLY, FYNNEI. The CDR3 here is CASGDRGRSLNQPQHF. In DNA, the CDR3 is TGTGCCAGTGGGGACAGGGGCCGAAGCCTTAATCAGCCCCAGCATTTT.

The chain carries TRBV20-1 and TRBJ2-1; 10 bases line up with TRBD1. The CDR3 runs to 14 residues. Losses at the gene ends were 5 bases for V and 6 bases for J; bases not matched to a gene: 7. Germline CDR1 is DFQATT and CDR2 is SNEGSKA (reference sequence). DNA of the CDR3: TGCAGTGCTGTCGTGGGGACAGGGGTCAATGAGCAGTTCTTC. The encoded protein is CSAVVGTGVNEQFF.

This clonotype was seen a few times. The V gene is TRBV19, the J gene TRBJ2-7, with no clear D. The CDR3 length is 15 residues. CDR1 is LNHDA and CDR2 is SQIVND in the germline V gene (reference sequence). Trimming removed 0 bases at V and 0 bases at J, with 9 bases between. CDR3 region: CASSIEAGSSYEQYF. As DNA, the CDR3 is TGTGCCAGTAGTATAGAGGCAGGAAGCTCCTACGAGCAGTACTTC.

This clonotype was seen more than once but under ten times. This rearrangement joins TRBV6-6 to TRBJ1-5; D unresolved. The germline gives CDR1 MNHNY, CDR2 SVGAGI (reference sequence). The ends were cut back, 8 bases at V and 0 bases at J, with 14 bases in the middle. This CDR3 region has 15 residues. Written as DNA, the CDR3 is TGTGCCAGCGGGGTCGTACGGAATAGCAATCAGCCCCAGCATTTT. Translation: CASGVVRNSNQPQHF.

The chain employs TRBV12-3 or TRBV12-4 and TRBJ2-1; no reliable D call. V lost 5 bases to trimming and J lost 4 bases, with 9 bases between them. The CDR3 is 13 amino acids. For the CDR3, the DNA is TGTGCCAGCAGTCCCGCGGAGTACAATGAGCAGTTCTTC. Protein product: CASSPAEYNEQFF.

This chain joins TRBV19 and TRBJ2-7; 11 bases are a match to TRBD1. This CDR3 is 14 amino acids long. CDR1 and CDR2 from the germline V gene are LNHDA and SQIVND (reference sequence). V shed 5 bases and J 5 bases; nucleotides not matched to a gene: 5. The chain's CDR3 is CASSPRDRGDEQYF. The DNA of the CDR3 is TGTGCCAGTAGTCCCCGGGACAGGGGGGACGAGCAGTACTTC.

The chain carries TRBV6-2 or TRBV6-3 and TRBJ1-6; maybe TRBD1 (5 bases). Per germline, CDR1 MNHEY and CDR2 SVGEGT. The CDR3 contains 15 residues. V dropped 3 bases and J dropped 4 bases, with 10 bases sitting between them. The CDR3 region is CASSYPGLYNSPLHF. In DNA, the CDR3 is TGTGCCAGCAGTTATCCGGGACTATATAATTCACCCCTCCACTTT.

This clonotype was found a few times. V gene TRBV27 combines with J gene TRBJ2-4; 10 bases fit TRBD1. CDR1 and CDR2 from the germline V gene are MNHEY and SMNVEV (reference sequence). The J segment lost 6 bases and the V segment lost 5 bases, leaving 10 bases of the junction unmatched. The CDR3 spans 16 residues. The DNA for the CDR3 is TGTGCCAGCAGTGCCACCGGGACAGGGGTCGGAAACATTCAGTACTTC. Translated, it gives CASSATGTGVGNIQYF.

V is TRBV28 and J is TRBJ2-5; tentative D call: TRBD2 (6 bases). V shed 5 bases and J shed 5 bases, with 15 bases lying between them. Germline V gives CDR1 MDHEN, CDR2 SYDVKM. This CDR3 region has 14 residues. For the CDR3, the DNA is TGTGCCAGCAGTCCAACCAGCGGGTTGGAGACCCAGTACTTC. It is translated as CASSPTSGLETQYF. The full variable domain, completed using reference TRBV28 and TRBJ2-5, is DVKVTQSSRYLVKRTGEKVFLECVQDMDHENMFWYRQDPGLGLRLIYFSYDVKMKEKGDIPEGYSVSREKKERFSLILESASTNQTSMYLCASSPTSGLETQYFGPGTRLLVL.

This clonotype was recorded at least ten times. V and J are TRBV24-1 and TRBJ2-2; 10 bases are shared with TRBD2. The CDR3 covers 16 residues. CDR1 and CDR2 (germline): KGHDR, SFDVKD. The V segment lost 4 bases and the J segment 3 bases; nucleotides outside the gene matches: 4. The CDR3 loop is CATSDTGLADTGELFF. CDR3 DNA sequence: TGTGCCACCAGTGACACTGGACTAGCGGACACCGGGGAGCTGTTTTTT.

This clonotype was counted a few times. The V and J genes are TRBV18 and TRBJ2-4; D is uncertain. The V gene's germline CDR1 is KGHSH and CDR2 LQKENI. The CDR3 spans 17 residues. Trimming cost V 3 bases and J 1 base, with 16 bases left between them. CDR3 bases: TGTGCCAGCTCACCCTTAAATCGCGTGACCGCCAAAAACATTCAGTACTTC. The encoded protein is CASSPLNRVTAKNIQYF.

The chain uses TRBV5-1 and TRBJ2-3; 9 nucleotides align to TRBD2. Looked up from germline, CDR1 is SGHRS and CDR2 is YFSETQ. This CDR3 contains 15 residues. Germline trimming cut 4 bases from V and 6 bases from J; bases unmatched to any gene: 9. CDR3: CASSPTGTSPDTQYF. The CDR3 DNA follows: TGCGCCAGCAGCCCAACAGGGACTAGCCCCGATACGCAGTATTTT.

This clonotype showed up just a few times. The J gene is TRBJ2-6, the V gene TRBV7-8, with 10 positions matching TRBD1. Germline-derived CDR1 and CDR2 are SGHVS and FQNEAQ. This CDR3 is built from 19 residues. The V gene end was trimmed by 4 bases and the J gene end by 1 base; junction bases not matched to a gene: 10. The CDR3 region is CASSSPDRDRGSGANVLTF. CDR3 nucleotides: TGTGCCAGCAGCTCACCAGACCGGGACAGGGGATCTGGGGCCAACGTCCTGACTTTC. Full variable domain (outside the CDR3, taken from reference TRBV7-8 and TRBJ2-6): GAGVSQSPRYKVAKRGQDVALRCDPISGHVSLFWYQQALGQGPEFLTYFQNEAQLDKSGLPSDRFFAERPEGSVSTLKIQRTQQEDSAVYLCASSSPDRDRGSGANVLTFGAGSRLTVL.

The V call is TRBV5-6, the J call TRBJ1-5; D is uncertain. Deletions cut 0 bases from V and 6 bases from J, with 10 bases between. Germline assignment: CDR1 SGHDT and CDR2 YYEEEE. The CDR3 spans 14 residues. The CDR3: CASSLGLVGQPQHF. The CDR3 region has the DNA TGTGCCAGCAGCTTGGGCTTGGTCGGTCAGCCCCAGCATTTT.

The sample holds many counts of this clonotype. This chain connects TRBV29-1 to TRBJ2-3; weak D call: TRBD2 (6 bases). V lost 2 bases to trimming and J lost 1 base, with 13 bases between them. The CDR3 has 15 amino acids. From germline, CDR1 is SQVTM and CDR2 ANQGSEA. CDR3 amino acids: CSVEIPPGGTDTQYF. CDR3 bases: TGCAGCGTTGAAATACCCCCGGGGGGCACAGATACGCAGTATTTT.